This entry features one T cell receptor (beta chain) sequence. Its antigen is unidentified. The CDR3 is 17 amino acids. Germline CDR1 reads MNHEY; CDR2 reads SMNVEV (reference sequence). Trimming stripped 0 bases from V and 2 bases from J, with 17 bases between. The naive CD8 fraction comprised CD45RO-negative cells positively selected for CCR7 and excluded terminally differentiated effector memory CD45RA+ cells. These data belong to a study of shared clonotypes between healthy human individuals. Overall study findings and caveats: Some naive CD4 clonotypes, about 5%, turned up in common across four donors.

The table came from immunoSEQ multiplex PCR; TCRdb's copy has only in-frame clones and leaves some out. The data hold millions of clones, with about 93% observed a single time. This receptor was taken from a man younger than 35 in good health. Some clones in this sample may be carry-over from other donors' samples. The chain uses TRBV27 and TRBJ2-7; the D call may be TRBD1 or TRBD2 (5 bases each). Source material: naive CD8+ T cells from PBMCs. Here the CDR3 DNA reads TGTGCCAGCAGTTTATCCAATCTGGGGCGGGCCGCCTACGAGCAGTACTTC. This translates into CASSLSNLGRAAYEQYF.